These 9 T cell receptor beta chains were sequenced from one sample in a study of blood T cell repertoires in COVID-19. Clones were sequenced by immunoSEQ multiplex PCR, and TCRdb holds only the in-frame ones, with some missing. The table records around 250,000 clones, roughly 90% of them present only once. Sequencing input: peripheral blood. These receptors were obtained from a woman aged 25 to 39 with active or convalescent COVID-19.

The rearrangement uses TRBV7-9 and TRBJ2-7; unclear D gene. Germline CDR1 SEHNR, CDR2 FQNEAQ (reference sequence). The CDR3 extends over 12 amino acids. The V end lost 5 bases, the J end lost 2 bases, and 7 bases lay between the germline ends. CDR3 residues: CASSPRAYEQYF. As DNA, the CDR3 is TGTGCCAGCAGCCCTCGGGCCTACGAGCAGTACTTC.

This clone was observed once. V usage is TRBV5-8 and J usage is TRBJ1-5; possible D gene TRBD1, 5 bases. The CDR3 is made up of 14 amino acids. Germline values: CDR1 SGHTS, CDR2 YDEGEE. V lost 1 base, J lost 9 bases, and 14 bases lay in between. The CDR3 bases are TGTGCCAGCAGCTTGAGGGGCCAGGGAAGGCCCCAGCATTTT. As protein: CASSLRGQGRPQHF. The entire variable domain, with the rest obtained from reference TRBV5-8 and TRBJ1-5, is as follows: EAGVTQSPTHLIKTRGQQATLRCSPISGHTSVYWYQQALGLGLQFLLWYDEGEERNRGNFPPRFSGRQFPNYSSELNVNALELEDSALYLCASSLRGQGRPQHFGDGTRLSIL.

The chain carries TRBV2 and TRBJ2-3; 8 nucleotides align to TRBD2. J gave up 0 bases and V 4 bases, and 15 bases lay outside the gene matches. This CDR3 has 19 amino acids. Germline V gives CDR1 SNHLY, CDR2 FYNNEI. CDR3 sequence reads: CASSGGGERGLSSTDTQYF. DNA for the CDR3: TGTGCCAGCAGTGGGGGTGGAGAGCGGGGGCTATCTAGCACAGATACGCAGTATTTT.

The chain couples TRBV28 to TRBJ1-1; D possibly corresponds to TRBD1 (5 bases). The CDR3 runs 13 residues. Between the trimmed V and J ends, which lost 5 bases and 5 bases, there was a span of 12 bases. Per the germline V gene, CDR1 is MDHEN and CDR2 is SYDVKM. The CDR3 reads CASSLDRGTEAFF. As DNA, the CDR3 is TGTGCCAGCAGTCTGGATAGGGGAACTGAAGCTTTCTTT.

The chain couples TRBV30 to TRBJ1-3; no clear D gene. In germline, CDR1 is GTSNPN, CDR2 SVGIG (reference sequence). The CDR3 loop spans 13 amino acids. V was shortened by 5 bases and J by 1 base, with 9 bases between the two germline ends. CDR3 in DNA: TGTGCCTGGGCCAGGAAGTCTGGAAACACCATATATTTT. Protein sequence: CAWARKSGNTIYF.

CDR3 bases: TGTGCCAGCAGTTCCCTCCTAAGACAGGGGAGTTCTGGAAACACCATATATTTT. Residues: CASSSLLRQGSSGNTIYF. The chain has TRBV27 and TRBJ1-3; TRBD1 agrees at 8 bases. Germline lookup yields CDR1 MNHEY and CDR2 SMNVEV (reference sequence). This CDR3 region has 18 residues. Unmatched junction bases numbered 12, after V lost 4 bases and J lost 1 base.

The genes are TRBV10-3 and TRBJ2-7, with no clear D. The V and J ends lost 2 bases and 4 bases respectively, with 15 bases between them. The CDR3 is 15 amino acids. From germline, CDR1 is ENHRY and CDR2 SYGVKD. CDR3 coding DNA: TGTGCCATCAGTGAGCTTAGTGACTTCCTTTACGAGCAGTACTTC. Translation: CAISELSDFLYEQYF.

The chain uses TRBV18 and TRBJ2-7, with a weak D call TRBD2 (5 bases). The CDR3 is 14 amino acids. CDR1 and CDR2 (germline): KGHSH, LQKENI. V lost 1 base and J lost 2, with 9 bases in between. Here the CDR3 reads CASSPLGGPYEQYF. As DNA, the CDR3 is TGTGCCAGCTCACCACTAGGCGGGCCCTACGAGCAGTACTTC.

This clone was seen only a few times. This CDR3 is CASRFRTGGIPTEAFF. CDR3 DNA: TGCGCCAGCAGGTTTCGGACAGGGGGCATCCCTACTGAAGCTTTCTTT. The V call is TRBV5-1, the J call TRBJ1-1; 11 bases align to TRBD1. Trimming cost V 5 bases and J 5 bases; bases outside gene matches: 11. CDR1 is SGHRS and CDR2 is YFSETQ in the germline V gene. The CDR3 covers 16 residues.